A selection of T cell receptor beta chains follows, all from one sample in a study of cytomegalovirus exposure and HLA in healthy donors. The table came from immunoSEQ multiplex PCR; TCRdb's copy has only in-frame clones and leaves some out. The sample consists of roughly 180,000 clones, approximately 77% of them appearing once. Sequenced: PBMCs. These receptors were collected from a female donor in good health and CMV-seronegative. Each CDR3 is given with its conserved first and last residue. The D gene is left open where the match is weak. Expanded clones get a size class; other rows say once, few or many, or leave the size out.

clone size	V gene	D gene	J gene	CDR3 protein	CDR3 DNA
-	TRBV2	TRBD1	TRBJ2-5	CASSKTGGETQYF	TGTGCCAGCAGTAAGACAGGGGGAGAGACCCAGTACTTC
few	TRBV7-8	TRBD2	TRBJ2-6	CASSLTSGRTSGANVLTF	TGTGCCAGCAGCTTGACTAGCGGGAGAACCTCTGGGGCCAACGTCCTGACTTTC
-	TRBV6-1	-	TRBJ1-2	CASAVDWGPGGYTF	TGTGCCAGTGCGGTGGATTGGGGGCCTGGAGGCTACACCTTC
-	TRBV7-9	-	TRBJ1-5	CASSLSPNQPQHF	TGTGCCAGCAGCTTATCCCCAAATCAGCCCCAGCATTTT
few	TRBV4-1	TRBD1	TRBJ1-2	CASSQDQQGAGYGYTF	TGCGCCAGCAGCCAAGATCAACAGGGGGCCGGCTATGGCTACACCTTC
-	TRBV11-2	TRBD1	TRBJ1-1	CASSWTGVTEAFF	TGTGCCAGCAGCTGGACAGGGGTGACTGAAGCTTTCTTT
-	TRBV28	TRBD1	TRBJ2-7	CASSPRGQPYEQYF	TGTGCCAGCAGTCCCAGGGGACAGCCCTACGAGCAGTACTTC
few	TRBV28	TRBD1	TRBJ1-1	CASSLTDRVAFF	TGTGCCAGCAGCCTGACGGACAGGGTCGCTTTCTTT
-	TRBV25-1	-	TRBJ1-5	CASSARGGNNQPQHF	TGTGCCAGCAGTGCCCGCGGGGGGAACAATCAGCCCCAGCATTTT
-	TRBV7-2	-	TRBJ2-7	CASSLELVSYEQYF	TGTGCCAGCAGCTTGGAGCTCGTCTCCTACGAGCAGTACTTC
once	TRBV6-5	TRBD2	TRBJ2-5	CASTPGGVEGTQYF	TGTGCCAGCACCCCGGGAGGGGTGGAGGGGACCCAGTACTTC
once	TRBV27	-	TRBJ2-3	CASGTRATGGTDTQYF	TGTGCCAGCGGTACCAGAGCCACGGGGGGCACAGATACGCAGTATTTT
-	TRBV7-8	-	TRBJ1-5	CASSLQGQPQHF	TGTGCCAGCAGCTTACAGGGGCAGCCCCAGCATTTT
-	TRBV19	TRBD1	TRBJ1-6	CASSLGTGFSPLHF	TGTGCCAGTAGTCTCGGGACAGGGTTTTCACCCCTCCACTTT
-	TRBV7-2	-	TRBJ2-1	CASSLNRDNEQFF	TGTGCCAGCAGCCTAAACAGGGACAATGAGCAGTTCTTC
-	TRBV2	-	TRBJ2-7	CASSSDRTYEQYF	TGTGCCAGCAGTTCCGACAGGACCTACGAGCAGTACTTC
-	TRBV28	-	TRBJ2-4	CASRTSGGGIQYF	TGTGCCAGCAGGACCAGCGGAGGCGGCATTCAGTACTTC
few	TRBV19	TRBD1	TRBJ1-2	CASRSPGQVYGYTF	TGTGCCAGTAGATCGCCCGGACAGGTTTATGGCTACACCTTC
-	TRBV29-1	TRBD2	TRBJ2-7	CSVAIREGEQYF	TGCAGCGTTGCTATCAGGGAGGGCGAGCAGTACTTC
-	TRBV7-2	TRBD2	TRBJ2-7	CASSPTGLAGTSYEQYF	TGTGCCAGCAGTCCAACGGGACTAGCGGGAACCTCCTACGAGCAGTACTTC
-	TRBV18	-	TRBJ2-2	CASSPLTGELFF	TGTGCCAGCTCACCCTTGACCGGGGAGCTGTTTTTT
-	TRBV19	TRBD1	TRBJ1-1	CASSLTGLAEAFF	TGTGCCAGTAGTTTGACAGGGTTGGCTGAAGCTTTCTTT
few	TRBV27	TRBD1	TRBJ1-2	CASSLSTGGNGYTF	TGTGCCAGCAGTTTATCAACAGGGGGGAATGGCTACACCTTC
-	TRBV6-5	-	TRBJ1-6	CASSYSGPGGTLHF	TGTGCCAGCAGTTACTCTGGGCCCGGAGGGACCCTCCACTTT
few	TRBV11-2	-	TRBJ1-4	CASSPARKLFF	TGTGCCAGCAGCCCCGCGAGGAAACTGTTTTTT
-	TRBV6-4	-	TRBJ2-3	CASSDGRDTDTQYF	TGTGCCAGCAGTGACGGCAGGGACACAGATACGCAGTATTTT
-	TRBV30	TRBD2	TRBJ2-3	CAWSVRLAGLTDTQYF	TGTGCCTGGAGTGTGAGGTTAGCGGGGCTCACAGATACGCAGTATTTT
-	TRBV5-1	-	TRBJ1-2	CASSLVAIDGYTF	TGCGCCAGCAGCTTGGTCGCTATTGATGGCTACACCTTC
once	TRBV5-1	-	TRBJ2-5	CASSLRGVEQYF	TGCGCCAGCAGCTTGCGCGGAGTGGAGCAGTACTTC
-	TRBV27	TRBD1	TRBJ1-2	CASSEDRGSISNYGYTF	TGTGCCAGCAGTGAGGACAGGGGGTCGATCTCTAACTATGGCTACACCTTC
few	TRBV7-3	TRBD2	TRBJ2-1	CASAGGSYNEQFF	TGTGCCAGCGCGGGGGGTTCCTACAATGAGCAGTTCTTC
-	TRBV27	TRBD1	TRBJ2-2	CASKRQGNTGELFF	TGTGCCAGCAAGAGACAGGGGAACACCGGGGAGCTGTTTTTT
few	TRBV9	-	TRBJ1-1	CASSVLGASGEAFF	TGTGCCAGCAGCGTATTGGGGGCCTCTGGGGAAGCTTTCTTT
-	TRBV11-2	TRBD2	TRBJ2-5	CASSLVAGWGETQYF	TGTGCCAGCAGCTTAGTAGCGGGGTGGGGGGAGACCCAGTACTTC
-	TRBV1	-	TRBJ1-1	CTNRQGEAFF	TGCACCAATCGACAGGGGGAAGCTTTCTTT
-	TRBV28	-	TRBJ2-7	CASSSPEWEQYF	TGTGCCAGCAGTTCCCCGGAGTGGGAGCAGTACTTC